This T cell receptor beta chain was recovered during a study of blood T cells in healthy people across ages. Findings and caveats of the study: Across the age range, TCR beta diversity per million T cells fell in a roughly linear way.

The V gene's germline CDR1 is LGHNA and CDR2 YNFKEQ. Trimming took off 1 base at V and 3 bases at J, with 12 bases between the two ends. The CDR3 consists of 15 residues. At least ten counts were recorded for this clonotype. The antigen remains undetermined. Together with a sample-barcoded 5' primer, a J-beta primer mix was included in a second PCR lasting about 6 to 11 cycles. Through a template-switch adaptor with 12 random nucleotides, each cDNA molecule received a tag. Per sample, CDR3-containing paired-end reads numbered at least 2.5 million. A single record per CDR3 protein comes from TCRdb applying MiXCR to the 5' RACE reads. The table includes 630,000 or so distinct CDR3 sequences, less than 40% detected once.

The clonotype comes from a woman older than 75 in good health. The chain links TRBV4-2 to TRBJ1-2, with D unclear. The sample consisted of blood. CDR3: CASSQADGGDYGYTF. DNA of the CDR3: TGTGCCAGCAGCCAAGCTGACGGCGGTGACTATGGCTACACCTTC.